These T cell receptor beta chains were read from a single sample in a study of early T cells in non-severe SARS-CoV-2 infection. MiXCR, run by TCRdb on the 5' RACE reads, gives a single entry per CDR3 protein. The sample carries roughly 100,000 distinct CDR3 sequences, around 15% recorded once. The sequenced sample was whole blood. Receptors were obtained from an adult who was a healthcare worker with PCR-confirmed SARS-CoV-2 infection or an uninfected control (not recorded which). Both conserved end residues are part of each CDR3. Fields, in order: J gene, V gene, CDR3 length, CDR3 protein.

j_gene: TRBJ2-2
v_gene: TRBV2
len: 15
CDR3aa: CASMLGRQGAGELFF

j_gene: TRBJ1-5
v_gene: TRBV6-5
len: 15
CDR3aa: CASSSKPESNQPQHF

j_gene: TRBJ2-5
v_gene: TRBV28
len: 12
CDR3aa: CASSFKFGTQYF

j_gene: TRBJ2-4
v_gene: TRBV6-2/TRBV6-3
len: 16
CDR3aa: CASSLSGGVAKNIQYF

j_gene: TRBJ1-5
v_gene: TRBV14
len: 14
CDR3aa: CASSQGRANQPQHF

j_gene: TRBJ2-1
v_gene: TRBV6-4
len: 16
CDR3aa: CASSDSSGGDSNEQFF

j_gene: TRBJ2-1
v_gene: TRBV11-3
len: 16
CDR3aa: CASNTHSGSSYNEQFF

j_gene: TRBJ1-2
v_gene: TRBV5-4
len: 15
CDR3aa: CASSLSAGRRSGYTF

j_gene: TRBJ1-1
v_gene: TRBV28
len: 17
CDR3aa: CASTVIGTRGVNTEAFF

j_gene: TRBJ2-4
v_gene: TRBV7-2
len: 16
CDR3aa: CASSLEGVLAKNIQYF

j_gene: TRBJ2-7
v_gene: TRBV7-2
len: 15
CDR3aa: CASSLEVGAFYEQYF

j_gene: TRBJ2-6
v_gene: TRBV6-2/TRBV6-3
len: 13
CDR3aa: CASSYIGRFVLTF

j_gene: TRBJ1-4
v_gene: TRBV15
len: 16
CDR3aa: CATSRGARTGNEKLFF

j_gene: TRBJ2-7
v_gene: TRBV20-1
len: 14
CDR3aa: CSAKGAAGAYEQYF

j_gene: TRBJ2-2
v_gene: TRBV18
len: 14
CDR3aa: CASSPAESTGELFF

j_gene: TRBJ1-1
v_gene: TRBV18
len: 13
CDR3aa: CASSSGQAYEVFF

j_gene: TRBJ2-3
v_gene: TRBV12-3/TRBV12-4
len: 15
CDR3aa: CASSPWTTGGDTQYF

j_gene: TRBJ2-2
v_gene: TRBV6-2/TRBV6-3
len: 16
CDR3aa: CASSRNAPKVTGELFF

j_gene: TRBJ2-3
v_gene: TRBV7-2
len: 14
CDR3aa: CASSNRWGGDTQYF

j_gene: TRBJ1-2
v_gene: TRBV9
len: 13
CDR3aa: CASSDDTNYGYTF

j_gene: TRBJ2-7
v_gene: TRBV7-9
len: 14
CDR3aa: CASRWDSLSYEQYF

j_gene: TRBJ2-1
v_gene: TRBV7-6
len: 15
CDR3aa: CASSSRLAGDNEQFF

j_gene: TRBJ1-5
v_gene: TRBV12-3/TRBV12-4
len: 15
CDR3aa: CASTWGPAGNQPQHF

j_gene: TRBJ1-1
v_gene: TRBV10-3
len: 12
CDR3aa: CAISERGTEAFF

j_gene: TRBJ2-1
v_gene: TRBV6-6
len: 16
CDR3aa: CASSPKLAGGINEQFF

j_gene: TRBJ1-1
v_gene: TRBV3-1
len: 16
CDR3aa: CASSPGRQRLNTEAFF